Each of the 29 T cell receptor beta chains below was sequenced from the same sample in a study of blood T cell repertoires in COVID-19. Some clones are missing from TCRdb's copy, which holds only in-frame ones; the method was immunoSEQ multiplex PCR. Of approximately 260,000 clones listed, approximately 91% are singletons. Sequences were obtained from peripheral blood. The receptors stem from a man aged 50-60 years with acute or convalescent COVID-19.

This clone is a singleton in its sample. V and J are TRBV28 and TRBJ1-1; no definite D call. V dropped 5 bases and J dropped 5 bases, with 15 bases sitting between them. The CDR3 runs 14 residues. The germline gives CDR1 MDHEN, CDR2 SYDVKM. In DNA form, the CDR3 reads TGTGCCAGCAGTACTCACTCCCGCGGGACTGAAGCTTTCTTT. It specifies CASSTHSRGTEAFF.

The chain carries TRBV2 and TRBJ1-2, with a tentative D call TRBD1 (6 bases). Germline V gene data show CDR1 as SNHLY and CDR2 as FYNNEI. Trimming took off 6 bases at V and 4 bases at J, with 15 bases between the two ends. This CDR3 is built from 14 residues. CDR3 bases: TGTGCCAGCAGCGAACAGGGCCCAGCCTATGGCTACACCTTC. The encoded protein is CASSEQGPAYGYTF.

The chain links TRBV12-3 or TRBV12-4 to TRBJ1-1; unclear D gene. V shed 6 bases and J shed 2 bases, with 10 bases lying between them. This CDR3 spans 13 amino acids. Here the CDR3 reads CASRRNTNTEAFF. DNA for the CDR3: TGTGCCAGCAGGCGGAATACCAACACTGAAGCTTTCTTT.

The CDR3 DNA reads TGTGCCAGCAAAGACGGTGAGGGCGCGGGCTATGGCTACACCTTC. Amino acid sequence: CASKDGEGAGYGYTF. The chain joins TRBV25-1 to TRBJ1-2; the D is unclear. CDR1 MGHDK and CDR2 SYGVNS come from the germline V gene. With 7 bases removed from V and 4 bases from J, the gap between germline ends came to 19 bases. This CDR3 spans 15 amino acids.

This chain links TRBV10-3 with TRBJ1-2; D might be TRBD1 (6 bases). The CDR3 loop spans 13 amino acids. Germline values: CDR1 ENHRY, CDR2 SYGVKD. Trimming stripped 9 bases from V and 2 bases from J, with 13 bases between. CDR3 in amino acids: CAMGAGQNYGYTF. The CDR3 coding sequence is TGTGCCATGGGGGCTGGTCAGAACTATGGCTACACCTTC.

J is TRBJ1-5 and V is TRBV30; TRBD1 matches 7 bases. Trimming removed 3 bases from V and 1 base from J; junction bases left unmatched: 3. The CDR3 sequence is 14 residues long. Germline V CDR1 and CDR2: GTSNPN, SVGIG (reference sequence). The CDR3 protein is CAWSRDRSNQPQHF. The DNA for the CDR3 is TGTGCCTGGAGCCGGGACAGAAGCAATCAGCCCCAGCATTTT.

This chain connects TRBV5-1 to TRBJ1-2, with no clear D. V lost 0 bases, J lost 3 bases, and 12 bases lay in between. From germline, CDR1 is SGHRS and CDR2 YFSETQ. There are 15 residues in the CDR3. The CDR3 protein is CASSLARGIDYGYTF. The CDR3 region has the DNA TGCGCCAGCAGCTTGGCGCGGGGTATCGACTATGGCTACACCTTC. Based on the CDR3 plus reference TRBV5-1 and TRBJ1-2, the full variable domain is KAGVTQTPRYLIKTRGQQVTLSCSPISGHRSVSWYQQTPGQGLQFLFEYFSETQRNKGNFPGRFSGRQFSNSRSEMNVSTLELGDSALYLCASSLARGIDYGYTFGSGTRLTVV.

V is TRBV13 and J is TRBJ2-2; a possible D gene is TRBD2 (7 bases). The CDR3 is made up of 16 amino acids. V was trimmed by 8 bases and J by 2 bases, leaving 18 bases between them. The germline gives CDR1 PRHDT, CDR2 FYEKMQ (reference sequence). CDR3 nucleotide sequence: TGTGCCAGCTTGGGCTATCGGGGGGCAAACACCGGGGAGCTGTTTTTT. It translates to CASLGYRGANTGELFF.

The rearrangement joins TRBV29-1 to TRBJ1-1; D is perhaps TRBD1 (6 bases). The germline gives CDR1 SQVTM, CDR2 ANQGSEA. V was clipped by 4 bases and J by 6 bases, with 9 bases between them. The CDR3 runs 11 residues. CDR3 sequence: CSVVPGAEAFF. The CDR3 bases are TGCAGCGTTGTCCCAGGGGCTGAAGCTTTCTTT.

The chain links TRBV12-3 or TRBV12-4 to TRBJ1-1; D remains unclear. Deletions cut 5 bases from V and 5 bases from J, with 12 bases between. CDR3 length: 13 residues. The CDR3 DNA sequence: TGTGCCAGCAGTCTTCTCCCGGGAACTGAAGCTTTCTTT. Translation: CASSLLPGTEAFF.

V usage is TRBV5-1 and J usage is TRBJ2-7, with unresolved D. With 4 bases removed from V and 2 bases from J, the gap between germline ends came to 13 bases. The CDR3 is 14 amino acids. In germline, CDR1 is SGHRS, CDR2 YFSETQ. Written as DNA, the CDR3 is TGCGCCAGCAGCCTGGAATCCCTTACCTACGAGCAGTACTTC. This encodes CASSLESLTYEQYF.

The chain employs TRBV4-1 and TRBJ1-4; no reliable D call. V was pared by 4 bases and J by 6 bases, with 15 bases between. Per germline, CDR1 MGHRA and CDR2 YSYEKL. This CDR3 is built from 15 residues. Here the CDR3 reads CASSPREGLDEKLFF. In nucleotides, the CDR3 is TGCGCCAGCAGCCCGAGGGAGGGATTAGATGAAAAACTGTTTTTT.

The genes are TRBV30 and TRBJ1-1; D remains unclear. This CDR3 has 16 amino acids. Germline V gene lookup returns CDR1 GTSNPN and CDR2 SVGIG (reference sequence). Trimming took off 0 bases at V and 6 bases at J, with 20 bases between the two ends. CDR3 in amino acids: CAWSVPWELRDSEAFF. CDR3 in DNA: TGTGCCTGGAGTGTACCTTGGGAGCTGAGGGATTCTGAAGCTTTCTTT.

V gene TRBV29-1 combines with J gene TRBJ2-1; D gene uncertain. CDR1 is SQVTM and CDR2 is ANQGSEA in the germline V gene. The V and J ends lost 4 bases and 0 bases respectively, with 4 bases between them. This CDR3 has 12 residues. The CDR3 is CSVGLSYNEQFF. In DNA form, the CDR3 reads TGCAGCGTTGGACTCTCCTACAATGAGCAGTTCTTC.

In its sample, this clone was seen once. J is TRBJ1-1 and V is TRBV30; no reliable D call. This CDR3 region has 11 residues. In germline, CDR1 is GTSNPN, CDR2 SVGIG (reference sequence). The germline V and J ends were trimmed by 2 bases and 5 bases, with 6 bases remaining between them. This chain's CDR3 is CAWSPRTEAFF. The CDR3 coding sequence is TGTGCCTGGAGTCCGAGGACTGAAGCTTTCTTT.

The chain recombines TRBV5-6 with TRBJ1-1; the D gene is possibly TRBD1 (5 bases). The germline CDR1 and CDR2 sequences are SGHDT and YYEEEE. CDR3 length equals 14 residues. Trimming shortened V by 2 bases and J by 7 bases, and 15 bases separated the two germline ends. CDR3 residues: CASSLLGGRGEAFF. CDR3 nucleotide sequence: TGTGCCAGCAGCTTACTCGGGGGTCGAGGTGAAGCTTTCTTT.

V is TRBV12-3 or TRBV12-4 and J is TRBJ1-6; 8 nucleotides line up with TRBD1. The CDR3 has 12 amino acids. V lost 3 bases and J lost 15; bases outside the gene matches: 4. Here the CDR3 DNA reads TGTGCCAGCAGTTTGGTGGGACAGGTCCTCCACTTT. It translates to CASSLVGQVLHF.

CDR3 protein: CASSPQTGGSSAFF. The CDR3 DNA is TGCGCCAGCAGCCCCCAGACAGGGGGCTCTTCGGCTTTCTTT. This chain uses TRBV5-1 with TRBJ1-1; 10 positions match TRBD1. J gave up 11 bases and V 4 bases, and 11 bases lay outside the gene matches. From germline, CDR1 is SGHRS and CDR2 YFSETQ. CDR3 length: 14 amino acids. The full variable domain, its missing parts supplied by reference TRBV5-1 and TRBJ1-1, is KAGVTQTPRYLIKTRGQQVTLSCSPISGHRSVSWYQQTPGQGLQFLFEYFSETQRNKGNFPGRFSGRQFSNSRSEMNVSTLELGDSALYLCASSPQTGGSSAFFGQGTRLTVV.

The chain is built from TRBV5-1 and TRBJ1-1; D not resolved. Germline V lookup: CDR1 SGHRS, CDR2 YFSETQ. The CDR3 consists of 13 residues. Trimming removed 3 bases from V and 1 base from J, with 7 bases in between. CDR3 DNA: TGCGCCAGCAGCTCCTATGGGAACACTGAAGCTTTCTTT. Translating it yields CASSSYGNTEAFF.

The chain employs TRBV9 and TRBJ2-2; tentative D call: TRBD2 (6 bases). This CDR3 spans 21 amino acids. Germline values: CDR1 SGDLS, CDR2 YYNGEE. Trimming removed 6 bases at V and 0 bases at J, with 30 bases between. The CDR3 spells CASTPPDSRQIGGSNTGELFF. The CDR3 DNA reads as TGTGCCAGCACCCCACCTGACAGCCGACAAATCGGGGGTTCGAACACCGGGGAGCTGTTTTTT.

J is TRBJ1-6 and V is TRBV7-6; the D is unclear. The length of the CDR3 is 15 residues. V dropped 5 bases and J dropped 2 bases, with 10 bases sitting between them. Germline V CDR1 and CDR2: SGHVS, FNYEAQ. The CDR3 loop is CASSPSEAYNSPLHF. As DNA, the CDR3 is TGTGCCAGCAGCCCCAGTGAGGCCTATAATTCACCCCTCCACTTT.

V usage is TRBV5-6 and J usage is TRBJ1-1; no firm D call. This CDR3 has 14 amino acids. The germline V gene encodes CDR1 SGHDT and CDR2 YYEEEE. Trimming stripped 0 bases from V and 1 base from J, with 7 bases between. CDR3 region: CASSLDRGNTEAFF. CDR3 nucleotide sequence: TGTGCCAGCAGCTTGGATCGGGGGAACACTGAAGCTTTCTTT.

This clone was counted a few times. The chain is built from TRBV7-9 and TRBJ2-5; D is possibly TRBD2 (6 bases). The CDR3 extends over 13 amino acids. Trimming shortened V by 4 bases and J by 5 bases, and 11 bases separated the two germline ends. Germline-derived CDR1 and CDR2 are SEHNR and FQNEAQ (reference sequence). CDR3 region: CASSYGSLETQYF. The CDR3 DNA is TGTGCCAGCAGCTACGGGAGTTTGGAGACCCAGTACTTC.

The V and J genes are TRBV20-1 and TRBJ2-5, with unresolved D. Germline V gene sequence: CDR1 DFQATT, CDR2 SNEGSKA (reference sequence). This CDR3 contains 11 residues. Trimming removed 1 base at V and 9 bases at J, with 9 bases between. This chain's CDR3 is CSARVAGAQYF. Here the CDR3 DNA reads TGCAGTGCTAGAGTAGCCGGCGCCCAGTACTTC.

The chain employs TRBV28 and TRBJ2-3; TRBD2 matches 9 bases. The V gene's germline CDR1 is MDHEN and CDR2 SYDVKM. The CDR3 contains 13 residues. With 10 bases clipped from V and 6 bases from J, the junction kept 8 bases outside the gene matches. CDR3 coding DNA: TGTGCCACCTCCCGGCTAGCGGGGGATACGCAGTATTTT. This sequence encodes CATSRLAGDTQYF.

The chain is built from TRBV3-1 (or the pseudogene TRBV3-2) and TRBJ2-5; the D gene is possibly TRBD2 (6 bases). Deletions cut 1 base from V and 5 bases from J, with 14 bases between. The CDR3 sequence is 15 residues long. Germline-derived CDR1 and CDR2 are LGHDT and YNNKEL (reference sequence). CDR3 coding DNA: TGTGCCAGCAGCCAAGGAGGACACCGGGGGGAGACCCAGTACTTC. This translates into CASSQGGHRGETQYF.

This chain joins TRBV13 and TRBJ2-7, with 11 bases aligning to TRBD2. Germline CDR1 is PRHDT and CDR2 is FYEKMQ (reference sequence). This CDR3 spans 14 amino acids. The V gene end was trimmed by 5 bases and the J gene end by 4 bases; junction bases not matched to a gene: 4. The CDR3: CASSLTSGVYEQYF. The CDR3 nucleotides read TGTGCCAGCAGCCTGACTAGCGGGGTTTACGAGCAGTACTTC.

This clone turned up a few times. V gene TRBV7-8 combines with J gene TRBJ2-7, with D possibly TRBD2 on 6 matching bases. Between the trimmed V and J ends, which lost 5 bases and 12 bases, there was a span of 14 bases. CDR1 and CDR2 from the germline V gene are SGHVS and FQNEAQ. The CDR3 is 11 residues long. The CDR3 nucleotides are TGTGCCAGCAGCCCGGGACTTTCACCGTACTTC. The encoded protein is CASSPGLSPYF.

The V gene is TRBV4-1, the J gene TRBJ1-2; D is possibly TRBD1 (5 bases). Trimming took off 4 bases at V and 7 bases at J, with 16 bases between the two ends. The CDR3 is 14 amino acids. CDR1 is MGHRA, CDR2 YSYEKL, per germline. The CDR3 loop is CASSPGRGEGGYTF. The CDR3 nucleotides are TGCGCCAGCAGCCCAGGGAGGGGAGAGGGTGGCTACACCTTC.